What follows are 2 T cell receptor beta chains derived from one specimen sequenced in a study of radiotherapy plus CTLA-4 blockade in lung cancer. TCRdb's table, derived via immunoSEQ multiplex PCR, lists solely in-frame clones and lacks some. Of approximately 52,000 clones listed, 77% are singletons. The sequenced sample was peripheral blood, obtained from a patient treated with radiotherapy plus ipilimumab. These receptors originate from a human donor with non-small cell lung cancer whose response to radiotherapy plus ipilimumab could not be evaluated.

In its sample, this clone was seen once. The chain carries TRBV4-2 and TRBJ1-1; D call uncertain. V was trimmed by 4 bases and J by 5 bases, leaving 11 bases between them. CDR3 length: 13 residues. Germline V CDR1 and CDR2: LGHNA, YNFKEQ. As DNA, the CDR3 is TGTGCCAGCAGCCCGGGGATGGGGACTGAAGCTTTCTTT. Amino acid sequence: CASSPGMGTEAFF.

This clone was observed a single time. This chain joins TRBV7-2 and TRBJ2-7, with D perhaps TRBD1 (6 bases). CDR3 length: 15 amino acids. Germline loops: CDR1 SGHTA, CDR2 FQGNSA. The V end was cut by 4 bases, the J end by 3 bases, with 16 bases between. Here the CDR3 reads CASSSKSGHNYEQYF. The CDR3, as DNA: TGTGCCAGCAGCTCCAAATCGGGACACAACTACGAGCAGTACTTC.